The clone carrying this T cell receptor (beta chain) was found a few times. The antigen is undetermined. Germline CDR1 and CDR2: LNHDA and SQIVND (reference sequence). V lost 4 bases and J 5 bases, leaving 12 bases between the germline ends. The CDR3 covers 13 residues. As previously described, bulk TCR libraries were made using listed TCR primers. From the PCR reads, TCRdb called clonotypes with MiXCR, one entry per CDR3 protein. This sample has 400,000 to 600,000 distinct CDR3 sequences, with 20% to 25% found just once. This sample was included in a study of molecular identifiers for immune sequencing clone quantification. Study outcomes and limitations: Spiked-in Jurkat TCR RNA corresponding to one cell was reported as detectable against approximately 1 million naive cells.

For naive CD8 T cells, sorting used the CD8+CD4-CCR7+CD45RA+ phenotype. The specimen was naive CD8+ T cells from blood, with Jurkat cell RNA spiked in. Subset given: FACS-sorted CD8+CD4-CCR7+CD45RA+ naive T cells. The sequence derives from a human donor in good health. Some libraries in this study had Jurkat cell RNA spiked in. V and J are TRBV19 and TRBJ2-7; a weak D match, TRBD2 (6 bases). CDR3 DNA sequence: TGTGCCAGTAGTAGTACTAGCCTACACGAGCAGTACTTC. Translating it yields CASSSTSLHEQYF.